The clone carrying this TCR beta chain was seen many times. The antigen is not known. Newly diagnosed hyperthyroidism patients aged 18 to 65 years had disease lasting under 2 months. This record comes from a study of T cells in Graves' hyperthyroidism and ophthalmopathy. The study, taken as a whole, reports: Appearing also in blood were most of the thyroid clonotypes expanded above 0.001.

This CDR3 has 11 amino acids. CDR1 and CDR2 from the germline V gene are SNHLY and FYNNEI. V was shortened by 4 bases and J by 7 bases, with 4 bases between the two germline ends. It was RNA transcripts that yielded the amplified TCR beta CDR3 regions. TCR CDR3 regions were first amplified by RT-PCR with HTBI primers. TCRdb passed the multiplex PCR reads through MiXCR, listing each CDR3 protein once. The sample lists some 740,000 distinct CDR3 sequences, 12% to 15% occurring once. The clonotype comes from a young woman with Graves' hyperthyroidism. The sample taken for sequencing was blood. This chain joins TRBV2 and TRBJ1-4; D gene unclear. The CDR3 spells CASSAGEKLFF. In DNA, the CDR3 is TGTGCCAGCAGTGCCGGTGAAAAACTGTTTTTT.